This T cell receptor (beta chain) was obtained from a study of Ad26.COV2.S vaccination and SARS-CoV-2 variants. Study as a whole: Donor was one of the participants in the Ad26.COV2.S arm of the COV1001 trial. Intramuscularly, Ad26.COV2.S was given either once or twice, 56 days apart. Findings and caveats of the study: Relative to placebo recipients, vaccine recipients exhibited elevated spike-specific TCR breadth.

The method was immunoSEQ multiplex PCR; TCRdb's version includes in-frame clones alone and lacks a portion of them. The profile covers roughly 320,000 clones, with 86% appearing a single time and approximately 1.9% taken by the ten largest. The J segment lost 8 bases and the V segment lost 8 bases, leaving 15 bases of the junction unmatched. This CDR3 is built from 16 residues. CDR1 is SNHLY, CDR2 FYNNEI, per germline. As to treatment: about 20 received Ad26.COV2.S at low or high dose, single or two shots; a few received placebo; per-sample allocation not given. Sampling was done on day 63 after the first vaccine or placebo injection. It was Wuhan-strain SARS-CoV-2 spike that the Ad26 vaccine vector expressed. With regard to this clone: The antigen is undetermined.

The chain carries TRBV2 and TRBJ1-5; 10 bases map to TRBD1. The clonotype was recovered from a person between 18 and 60 years old who received the Ad26.COV2.S COVID-19 vaccine or a placebo. The starting material was peripheral blood, obtained in a trial of Ad26.COV2.S vaccine versus placebo. The CDR3 is CASSVDRTGGLKPQHF. In DNA form, the CDR3 reads TGTGCCAGCTCTGTGGATAGGACAGGGGGATTAAAGCCCCAGCATTTT.